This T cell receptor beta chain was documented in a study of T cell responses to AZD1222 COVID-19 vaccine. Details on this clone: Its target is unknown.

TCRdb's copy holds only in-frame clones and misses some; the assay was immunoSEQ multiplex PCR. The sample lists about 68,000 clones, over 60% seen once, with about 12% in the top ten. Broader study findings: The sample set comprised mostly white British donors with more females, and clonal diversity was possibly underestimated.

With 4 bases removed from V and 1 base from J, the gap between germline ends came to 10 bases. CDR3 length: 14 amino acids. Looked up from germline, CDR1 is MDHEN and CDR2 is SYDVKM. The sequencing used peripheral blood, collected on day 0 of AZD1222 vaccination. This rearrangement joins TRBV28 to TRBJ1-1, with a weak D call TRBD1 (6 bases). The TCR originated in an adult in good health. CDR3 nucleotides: TGTGCCAGCAGTTACCGGGGACAGAACACTGAAGCTTTCTTT. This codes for CASSYRGQNTEAFF.